Below are 6 T cell receptor beta chains sequenced from a single sample in a study of beta chain features in type 1 diabetes. Study-wide findings and caveats: Shortening that was moderate but significant affected the TCRB CDR3s of Type 1 diabetes patients in all four CD4+ subsets.

These receptors' targets are unknown. Every isolated RNA sample was fully reverse transcribed, so sequencing captured expressed TCRB transcripts. Clones were sequenced by immunoSEQ multiplex PCR, and TCRdb holds only the in-frame ones, with some missing. This sample carries over 90,000 clones, under 30% of them seen once, and the ten largest clones take 0.53%. The sequenced sample was central memory CD4+ T cells from blood. All receptors come from a woman between 18 and 29 years old with type 1 diabetes.

This clone was detected a few times. The V call is TRBV11-3, the J call TRBJ1-2; 8 bases fit TRBD1. Germline values: CDR1 SGHNT, CDR2 YENEEA. After removal of 5 bases from V and 6 bases from J, the junction contained 8 bases not matched to a gene. The CDR3 has 14 residues. The CDR3 spells CASSPGQAENGYTF. The CDR3 DNA reads TGTGCCAGCAGCCCGGGACAGGCCGAAAATGGCTACACCTTC.

This clone was seen a handful of times. The rearrangement joins TRBV7-8 to TRBJ2-2, with TRBD2 matching over 9 bases. V shed 1 base and J 6 bases; nucleotides not matched to a gene: 9. Germline loops: CDR1 SGHVS, CDR2 FQNEAQ. This CDR3 spans 17 amino acids. CDR3 sequence: CASSLGFGGRAAGELFF. CDR3 in DNA: TGTGCCAGCAGCTTAGGATTTGGCGGGAGGGCTGCCGGGGAGCTGTTTTTT.

This chain connects TRBV4-1 to TRBJ1-1; TRBD1 agrees at 7 bases. V shed 3 bases, J shed 5 bases, and the junction held 12 bases outside the gene matches. This CDR3 is built from 16 residues. Germline loops: CDR1 MGHRA, CDR2 YSYEKL. The CDR3: CASSHIRDSRYTEAFF. As DNA, the CDR3 is TGCGCCAGCAGCCATATCAGGGACAGTAGATATACTGAAGCTTTCTTT.

The chain carries TRBV7-9 and TRBJ2-1; TRBD2 agrees at 8 bases. Trimming cost V 2 bases and J 6 bases; bases outside gene matches: 15. The CDR3 covers 18 residues. From germline, CDR1 is SEHNR and CDR2 FQNEAQ (reference sequence). The CDR3, as DNA: TGTGCCAGCAGCTTATCCCTTCCCCTCGGGAGGGCCAGCAATGAGCAGTTCTTC. Translated: CASSLSLPLGRASNEQFF.

The V and J genes are TRBV5-5 and TRBJ1-2; the D gene is possibly TRBD1 (5 bases). Between the trimmed V and J ends, which lost 0 bases and 8 bases, there was a span of 17 bases. There are 15 residues in the CDR3. Germline lookup yields CDR1 SGHKS and CDR2 YYEKEE (reference sequence). In DNA form, the CDR3 reads TGTGCCAGCAGCTTGGAGGGGAGGGTCCGGAGGGGCTACACCTTC. This codes for CASSLEGRVRRGYTF.

This chain connects TRBV5-4 to TRBJ2-7; 10 positions agree with TRBD2. The V segment lost 2 bases and the J segment 6 bases; nucleotides outside the gene matches: 2. The CDR3 has 13 amino acids. From germline, CDR1 is SGHNT and CDR2 YYREEE (reference sequence). CDR3 sequence reads: CASSFSSGSEQYF. CDR3 sequence (DNA): TGTGCCAGCAGCTTTTCTAGCGGGAGCGAGCAGTACTTC. The full variable domain, completed using reference TRBV5-4 and TRBJ2-7, is ETGVTQSPTHLIKTRGQQVTLRCSSQSGHNTVSWYQQALGQGPQFIFQYYREEENGRGNFPPRFSGLQFPNYSSELNVNALELDDSALYLCASSFSSGSEQYFGPGTRLTVT.